This T cell receptor (beta chain) is from a study of blood T cell repertoires in COVID-19. TCRdb keeps only in-frame clones here, not all; method: immunoSEQ multiplex PCR. Seen here are under 70,000 clones, 80% to 95% observed once, and the top ten hold over 13%. Trimming removed 5 bases at V and 3 bases at J, with 17 bases between. There are 16 residues in the CDR3. Germline CDR1 is SGHVS and CDR2 is FQNEAQ. This clone has only a few counts. The sequenced sample was peripheral blood. V gene TRBV7-8 combines with J gene TRBJ1-5; TRBD1 is a possible D gene (5 bases). The sequence came from a human donor with active COVID-19. The donor label of this sample is uncertain. CDR3 nucleotides: TGTGCCAGCAGCACCAGGAGGGGAGGCGTCAATCAGCCCCAGCATTTT. Translating it yields CASSTRRGGVNQPQHF.